The clone carrying this T cell receptor beta chain was observed at least ten times. Its target is unknown. This sample is part of a study of breast tumors, draining lymph nodes, adjacent tissues. General study points: The lymph node origin of tumor T cells was framed as consistent with a hypothesis, not demonstrated.

TCRdb called the multiplex PCR reads again in MiXCR, with one record for every CDR3 protein. There are 45,000 to 60,000 distinct CDR3 sequences in the sample; under 25% occur only once, and under 9.5% lies in the top ten. This CDR3 region has 13 residues. V was pared by 8 bases and J by 0 bases, with 10 bases between. CDR1 MNHNS and CDR2 SASEGT come from the germline V gene. This sequence was found in a female donor with breast cancer. Some clones in this sample may be carry-over from other donors' samples. This sequence joins TRBV6-1 and TRBJ1-2; tentative D call: TRBD1 (6 bases). Source material: breast tumor tissue. CDR3 sequence: CASERGSNYGYTF. The DNA of the CDR3 is TGTGCCAGCGAGAGGGGGTCTAACTATGGCTACACCTTC.